The source of this T cell receptor beta chain is a study of radiotherapy plus CTLA-4 blockade in lung cancer. TCRdb's table, derived via immunoSEQ multiplex PCR, lists solely in-frame clones and lacks some. Here the sample spans approximately 32,000 clones, roughly 70% being singletons. Those with chemo-refractory metastatic non-small-cell lung cancer were treated with focal radiation combined with CTLA-4 blockade using ipilimumab. Study results and caveats: Blood-borne expansion of tumor-derived TCR clones followed radiotherapy plus ipilimumab. Reportedly, early blood T cell clone dynamics best predicted response, with interferon-beta.

Germline loops: CDR1 SGHDN, CDR2 FVKESK. The CDR3 has 15 amino acids. The J segment lost 5 bases and the V segment lost 8 bases, leaving 10 bases of the junction unmatched. Regarding this clone: Its antigen is not identified.

Sequenced material: peripheral blood, taken from a patient treated with radiotherapy plus ipilimumab. The sequence was collected from a human donor with non-small cell lung cancer who had stable disease on radiotherapy plus ipilimumab. J is TRBJ2-1 and V is TRBV14; TRBD1 agrees at 9 bases. The CDR3 loop is CASSRGTGRDNEQFF. The CDR3 DNA reads as TGTGCCAGCTCCCGAGGGACAGGGAGGGACAATGAGCAGTTCTTC.